The 20 T cell receptor beta chains reported below all come from one sample, sequenced in a study of blood T cell repertoires in COVID-19 (dated by TCRdb to the early 2020s). Libraries were prepared through the immunoSEQ multiplex PCR assay. TCRdb carries this immuneACCESS record with in-frame sequences only. Its versions omit some clonotypes, under half of them owing to an unresolved V gene in the studies checked, with the rest unexplained. This sample has about 50,000 clones in its table, and more than 80% of those were observed once. The ten most abundant clones make up around 2.2% of the sample. Sequencing input: peripheral blood. These TCRs come from a human donor in a cohort sampled during active COVID-19.

The gene calls are TRBV6-6 and TRBJ2-7; 8 nucleotides match TRBD2. Trimming cost V 6 bases and J 6 bases; bases outside gene matches: 16. Germline V CDR1 and CDR2: MNHNY, SVGAGI (reference sequence). CDR3 length equals 16 residues. This chain's CDR3 is CASRPKREMLGSEQYF. CDR3 DNA sequence: TGTGCCAGCAGGCCCAAGCGGGAGATGCTCGGGTCCGAGCAGTACTTC.

The V gene is TRBV4-1, the J gene TRBJ2-2; TRBD1 matches 8 bases. This CDR3 is built from 16 residues. The V gene's germline CDR1 is MGHRA and CDR2 YSYEKL. V gave up 1 base and J gave up 3 bases; unmatched junction bases: 4. CDR3 residues: CASSQVQGADTGELFF. As DNA, the CDR3 is TGCGCCAGCAGCCAAGTGCAGGGGGCCGACACCGGGGAGCTGTTTTTT.

Here the CDR3 DNA reads TGTGCCAGCAGCTTAAGTCCAGGACTTGAAGCTTTCTTT. The encoded protein is CASSLSPGLEAFF. The chain has TRBV7-3 and TRBJ1-1; D not resolved. Looked up from germline, CDR1 is SGHTA and CDR2 is FQGTGA. CDR3 length equals 13 residues. V shed 1 base and J shed 7 bases, with 10 bases lying between them.

This chain links TRBV5-4 with TRBJ2-7; the match to TRBD2 covers 8 bases. CDR3 length: 16 amino acids. From germline, CDR1 is SGHNT and CDR2 YYREEE (reference sequence). V was clipped by 2 bases and J by 1 base; unmatched bases: 8. The CDR3 here is CASSFFSGGGSYEQYF. CDR3 DNA sequence: TGTGCCAGCAGCTTTTTCAGCGGGGGTGGTTCCTACGAGCAGTACTTC.

This clone has just a few counts. The chain recombines TRBV7-9 with TRBJ2-7; TRBD1 matches at 12 bases. Germline assignment: CDR1 SEHNR and CDR2 FQNEAQ (reference sequence). The V segment lost 0 bases and the J segment 5 bases; nucleotides outside the gene matches: 2. This CDR3 spans 15 amino acids. The CDR3, as DNA: TGTGCCAGCAGCTTAGCTGGGACAGGGGGCAACGAGCAGTACTTC. The encoded protein is CASSLAGTGGNEQYF.

The J gene is TRBJ2-5, the V gene TRBV5-6, with TRBD1 matching over 9 bases. The germline gives CDR1 SGHDT, CDR2 YYEEEE. This CDR3 is built from 15 residues. V lost 2 bases to trimming and J lost 5 bases; unmatched junction nucleotides: 7. CDR3: CASSFSTGGQETQYF. CDR3 DNA sequence: TGTGCCAGCAGCTTCTCAACAGGGGGCCAGGAGACCCAGTACTTC.

This rearrangement joins TRBV6-5 to TRBJ1-1; TRBD1 matches at 7 bases. Trimming cost V 6 bases and J 4 bases; bases outside gene matches: 8. The germline V gene encodes CDR1 MNHEY and CDR2 SVGAGI. The CDR3 length is 14 residues. The CDR3 sequence: CASSAGTVPTEAFF. For the CDR3, the DNA is TGTGCCAGCAGCGCCGGGACAGTCCCCACTGAAGCTTTCTTT.

This chain uses TRBV27 with TRBJ1-4; 7 bases map to TRBD1. Germline lookup yields CDR1 MNHEY and CDR2 SMNVEV (reference sequence). The junction had 5 bases not matched to a gene; V was cut back by 2 bases and J by 5 bases. The CDR3 has 15 amino acids. This CDR3 is CASSLRGQKNEKLFF. The CDR3 bases are TGTGCCAGCAGTTTAAGGGGACAGAAGAATGAAAAACTGTTTTTT.

This clone was found a few times. This chain joins TRBV9 and TRBJ1-2; 9 nucleotides line up with TRBD1. The CDR3 totals 16 residues. With 2 bases clipped from V and 4 bases from J, the junction kept 9 bases outside the gene matches. The germline gives CDR1 SGDLS, CDR2 YYNGEE. CDR3 sequence: CASSVKDRGPVYGYTF. The CDR3 coding sequence is TGTGCCAGCAGCGTTAAGGACAGGGGACCCGTCTATGGCTACACCTTC.

CDR3 in amino acids: CASSLNLAGASTYNEQFF. DNA of the CDR3: TGTGCCAGCAGCCTAAATCTAGCGGGGGCTAGTACTTACAATGAGCAGTTCTTC. V usage is TRBV3-1 (or the pseudogene TRBV3-2) and J usage is TRBJ2-1; 10 positions match TRBD2. CDR3 length equals 18 residues. The V gene end was trimmed by 4 bases and the J gene end by 4 bases; junction bases not matched to a gene: 13. Germline V gene lookup returns CDR1 LGHDT and CDR2 YNNKEL (reference sequence).

J is TRBJ2-1 and V is TRBV5-1, with D maybe TRBD2 (6 bases). Looked up from germline, CDR1 is SGHRS and CDR2 is YFSETQ. This CDR3 is built from 15 residues. V was cut by 0 bases and J by 7 bases, with 14 bases left in between. The CDR3 nucleotides are TGCGCCAGCAGCTTGGCCCGTTACGGGAGTAATGAGCAGTTCTTC. Translated, it gives CASSLARYGSNEQFF.

This clone occurred once. This chain joins TRBV7-9 and TRBJ1-4; perhaps TRBD1 as D (6 bases). Germline CDR1 SEHNR, CDR2 FQNEAQ (reference sequence). V was trimmed by 5 bases and J by 7 bases, leaving 14 bases between them. The CDR3 has 14 residues. CDR3 in DNA: TGTGCCAGCAGCCAACAGGGTGGGGGTGAAAAACTGTTTTTT. This codes for CASSQQGGGEKLFF.

V usage is TRBV7-8 and J usage is TRBJ1-2; D might be TRBD1 (5 bases). CDR1 is SGHVS, CDR2 FQNEAQ, per germline. The length of the CDR3 is 14 residues. The V end was cut by 1 base, the J end by 5 bases, with 11 bases between. The CDR3 loop is CASSLVSGRYGYTF. The CDR3 DNA reads as TGTGCCAGCAGCTTAGTCTCAGGGAGGTATGGCTACACCTTC. The variable domain in full, with the rest retrieved from reference TRBV7-8 and TRBJ1-2, is GAGVSQSPRYKVAKRGQDVALRCDPISGHVSLFWYQQALGQGPEFLTYFQNEAQLDKSGLPSDRFFAERPEGSVSTLKIQRTQQEDSAVYLCASSLVSGRYGYTFGSGTRLTVV.

This clone was seen only once. This chain joins TRBV11-2 and TRBJ1-6; D not resolved. From germline, CDR1 is SGHAT and CDR2 FQNNGV. The CDR3 length is 15 residues. V was pared by 3 bases and J by 5 bases, with 11 bases between. The CDR3: CASSFRTGNNSPLHF. CDR3 in DNA: TGTGCCAGCAGCTTCAGGACGGGAAATAATTCACCCCTCCACTTT.

This clone was found once. The V and J genes are TRBV5-1 and TRBJ2-3; 10 bases map to TRBD1. The CDR3 covers 15 residues. Germline V CDR1 and CDR2: SGHRS, YFSETQ. The V segment lost 4 bases and the J segment 1 base; nucleotides outside the gene matches: 3. The CDR3 loop reads CASSGGTGGTDTQYF. The CDR3, as DNA: TGCGCCAGCAGCGGCGGGACAGGGGGCACAGATACGCAGTATTTT.

This clone showed up just once. The rearrangement uses TRBV18 and TRBJ1-1; 8 bases align to TRBD1. V shed 5 bases, J shed 1 base, and the junction held 3 bases outside the gene matches. The CDR3 has 14 amino acids. Germline values: CDR1 KGHSH, CDR2 LQKENI. The CDR3 bases are TGTGCCAGCTCATCTGGACAGGGGAACACTGAAGCTTTCTTT. Translating it yields CASSSGQGNTEAFF.

This clone appeared a single time. The J gene is TRBJ1-1, the V gene TRBV9; D unclear. The germline V gene encodes CDR1 SGDLS and CDR2 YYNGEE. The CDR3 totals 13 residues. V lost 3 bases to trimming and J lost 0 bases, with 6 bases between them. CDR3 loop: CASSAHMNTEAFF. CDR3 coding DNA: TGTGCCAGCAGCGCCCACATGAACACTGAAGCTTTCTTT.

This sequence joins TRBV7-8 and TRBJ2-5, with 7 bases identical to TRBD1. Germline CDR1 reads SGHVS; CDR2 reads FQNEAQ. The CDR3 runs 14 residues. J lost 4 bases, V lost 2 bases, and 4 bases had no gene match. CDR3 DNA: TGTGCCAGCAGCTTAAATGACAGGGCAGAGACCCAGTACTTC. This codes for CASSLNDRAETQYF. Full variable domain (missing parts from reference TRBV7-8 and TRBJ2-5): GAGVSQSPRYKVAKRGQDVALRCDPISGHVSLFWYQQALGQGPEFLTYFQNEAQLDKSGLPSDRFFAERPEGSVSTLKIQRTQQEDSAVYLCASSLNDRAETQYFGPGTRLLVL.

The sample holds a few counts of this clone. The CDR3 here is CASSDSGAPSYEQYF. CDR3 in DNA: TGTGCCAGTAGTGATTCAGGGGCACCCTCCTACGAGCAGTACTTC. The rearrangement uses TRBV19 and TRBJ2-7; tentative D call: TRBD1 (6 bases). Germline-derived CDR1 and CDR2 are LNHDA and SQIVND (reference sequence). This CDR3 comprises 15 residues. The V gene lost 5 bases and the J gene lost 0 bases, with 14 bases spanning the gap.

This clone has just a few counts. This chain joins TRBV7-3 and TRBJ2-5; 8 bases align to TRBD1. Germline CDR1 and CDR2: SGHTA and FQGTGA. The trim removed 5 bases at V and 2 bases at J, leaving 19 bases unmatched. The CDR3 runs to 19 residues. CDR3 region: CASSRYPPREGQGQETQYF. The CDR3, as DNA: TGTGCCAGCAGCCGATACCCCCCCAGGGAAGGACAGGGACAAGAGACCCAGTACTTC. Filled out from reference TRBV7-3 and TRBJ2-5, the complete variable domain reads GAGVSQTPSNKVTEKGKYVELRCDPISGHTALYWYRQSLGQGPEFLIYFQGTGAADDSGLPNDRFFAVRPEGSVSTLKIQRTERGDSAVYLCASSRYPPREGQGQETQYFGPGTRLLVL.